These 21 T cell receptor beta chains were sequenced from one sample in a study of blood T cell repertoires in COVID-19. TCRdb's table, derived via immunoSEQ multiplex PCR, lists solely in-frame clones and lacks some. The table records some 41,000 clones, 89% of them present only once. The sequenced sample consisted of peripheral blood. The receptors were sampled from a man in his sixties or seventies with active COVID-19.

V usage is TRBV10-2 and J usage is TRBJ2-4; D is ambiguous. Trimming left V 0 bases short and J 6 bases short, with 12 bases between. CDR1 is WSHSY, CDR2 SAAADI, per germline. The CDR3 totals 15 residues. The CDR3 here is CASSESESVLNIQYF. The CDR3 bases are TGCGCCAGCAGTGAGTCGGAGAGTGTCTTAAACATTCAGTACTTC.

The gene calls are TRBV6-5 and TRBJ1-1; 9 nucleotides match TRBD1. The V segment lost 4 bases and the J segment 3 bases; nucleotides outside the gene matches: 6. The CDR3 runs 15 residues. The germline V gene has CDR1 MNHEY and CDR2 SVGAGI. The CDR3 protein is CASSFTGTGYTEAFF. For the CDR3, the DNA is TGTGCCAGCAGTTTCACCGGGACAGGGTACACTGAAGCTTTCTTT.

The chain employs TRBV4-3 and TRBJ1-5, with a possible D match to TRBD1 (5 bases). Germline CDR1 reads LGHNA; CDR2 reads YSLEER. The germline V and J ends were trimmed by 5 bases and 4 bases, with 15 bases remaining between them. The CDR3 has 15 residues. Here the CDR3 reads CASSIFWGGNQPQHF. In DNA form, the CDR3 reads TGCGCCAGCAGCATCTTCTGGGGCGGAAATCAGCCCCAGCATTTT.

This clone appeared a single time. This chain joins TRBV6-5 and TRBJ2-7, with 9 bases identical to TRBD2. J was trimmed by 7 bases and V by 6 bases; bases with no gene match: 10. The germline CDR1 and CDR2 sequences are MNHEY and SVGAGI. The CDR3 extends over 14 amino acids. CDR3 sequence: CASRPDRAGGEQYF. The CDR3, as DNA: TGTGCCAGCAGACCTGACAGGGCGGGAGGGGAGCAGTACTTC.

V is TRBV6-5 and J is TRBJ2-2; 10 bases are shared with TRBD1. Losses at the gene ends were 7 bases for V and 4 bases for J; bases not matched to a gene: 6. CDR3 length: 15 amino acids. Per the germline V gene, CDR1 is MNHEY and CDR2 is SVGAGI. Here the CDR3 DNA reads TGTGCCAGCACCGGACAGGGGGTCGGCACCGGGGAGCTGTTTTTT. Amino acids: CASTGQGVGTGELFF.

The DNA of the CDR3 is TGTGCCAGCAGCCGACAGGGGATAACTGAAGCTTTCTTT. It yields the protein CASSRQGITEAFF. The chain uses TRBV7-2 and TRBJ1-1; 8 nucleotides align to TRBD1. The V and J ends lost 5 bases and 5 bases, in that order; junction bases with no gene match: 4. Germline assignment: CDR1 SGHTA and CDR2 FQGNSA. The CDR3 consists of 13 residues. The variable domain in full, with the rest retrieved from reference TRBV7-2 and TRBJ1-1, is GAGVSQSPSNKVTEKGKDVELRCDPISGHTALYWYRQSLGQGLEFLIYFQGNSAPDKSGLPSDRFSAERTGGSVSTLTIQRTQQEDSAVYLCASSRQGITEAFFGQGTRLTVV.

The rearrangement uses TRBV6-5 and TRBJ2-7, with a tentative D call TRBD1 (6 bases). The germline V gene has CDR1 MNHEY and CDR2 SVGAGI. Trimming removed 9 bases at V and 6 bases at J, with 18 bases between. The CDR3 contains 13 residues. The CDR3 DNA follows: TGTGCCAGTAAACTTACAGGGCTTGCCGAGCAGTACTTC. As protein: CASKLTGLAEQYF.

This chain connects TRBV2 to TRBJ2-7; D perhaps matches TRBD1 (5 bases). Germline V gene data show CDR1 as SNHLY and CDR2 as FYNNEI. The V gene lost 2 bases and the J gene lost 2 bases, with 7 bases spanning the gap. The CDR3 length is 13 residues. The CDR3 loop reads CASSEWGPYEQYF. The CDR3 bases are TGTGCCAGCAGTGAATGGGGCCCCTACGAGCAGTACTTC.

The rearrangement joins TRBV7-2 to TRBJ2-2, with a weak D call TRBD1 (5 bases). The CDR3 contains 15 residues. V shed 1 base and J shed 7 bases, with 13 bases lying between them. Per the germline V gene, CDR1 is SGHTA and CDR2 is FQGNSA. CDR3 nucleotides: TGTGCCAGCAGCTTAGTAAACTCTCAGGGCGGGGAGCTGTTTTTT. It translates to CASSLVNSQGGELFF.

This rearrangement joins TRBV7-9 to TRBJ2-6, with 8 bases lining up with TRBD1. CDR1 SEHNR and CDR2 FQNEAQ come from the germline V gene (reference sequence). This CDR3 is 16 amino acids long. J lost 4 bases, V lost 7 bases, and 9 bases had no gene match. This chain's CDR3 is CASTPGQGAGANVLTF. CDR3 sequence (DNA): TGTGCCAGCACCCCAGGGCAGGGGGCGGGGGCCAACGTCCTGACTTTC.

V usage is TRBV6-5 and J usage is TRBJ1-4; D possibly corresponds to TRBD1 (5 bases). Germline CDR1 is MNHEY and CDR2 is SVGAGI. The ends were cut back, 10 bases at V and 4 bases at J, with 13 bases in the middle. The CDR3 consists of 13 residues. This CDR3 is CAILVGGNEKLFF. The CDR3 coding sequence is TGTGCCATCCTGGTCGGGGGTAATGAAAAACTGTTTTTT.

This chain links TRBV4-2 with TRBJ2-1; D might be TRBD2 (5 bases). The ends were cut back, 3 bases at V and 3 bases at J, with 12 bases in the middle. CDR3 length equals 15 residues. Per the germline V gene, CDR1 is LGHNA and CDR2 is YNFKEQ. CDR3 sequence (DNA): TGTGCCAGCAGCCAGGCCTTTACTAGCTACAATGAGCAGTTCTTC. Protein: CASSQAFTSYNEQFF.

This clone was picked up a small number of times. The chain employs TRBV7-6 and TRBJ2-7, with TRBD1 matching 7 bases. The CDR3 extends over 15 amino acids. After removal of 2 bases from V and 2 bases from J, the junction contained 6 bases not matched to a gene. Germline values: CDR1 SGHVS, CDR2 FNYEAQ. The CDR3 nucleotides read TGTGCCAGCAGCTTAAGAGAGACAGGGACCTACGAGCAGTACTTC. Translation: CASSLRETGTYEQYF.

CDR3: CASSLEGRNTEAFF. CDR3 DNA: TGCGCCAGCAGCTTGGAGGGGCGGAACACTGAAGCTTTCTTT. The gene calls are TRBV5-1 and TRBJ1-1; the D gene is possibly TRBD1 (5 bases). CDR1 and CDR2 (germline): SGHRS, YFSETQ. V dropped 0 bases and J dropped 1 base, with 7 bases sitting between them. The CDR3 has 14 residues.

The chain combines TRBV2 with TRBJ2-7; D is uncertain. Germline-derived CDR1 and CDR2 are SNHLY and FYNNEI. CDR3 length equals 15 residues. With 6 bases removed from V and 3 bases from J, the gap between germline ends came to 18 bases. CDR3 DNA: TGTGCCAGCAGAGTCACGCCAGACTTCGGCTACGAGCAGTACTTC. This encodes CASRVTPDFGYEQYF.

CDR3 bases: TGTGCCAGCAGCCTCCGGACTAGCGGGGGGCCAGATACGCAGTATTTT. It codes for CASSLRTSGGPDTQYF. The chain recombines TRBV7-6 with TRBJ2-3; TRBD2 matches 14 bases. CDR3 length equals 16 residues. Germline V CDR1 and CDR2: SGHVS, FNYEAQ. V dropped 5 bases and J dropped 4; count of bases not matched to a gene: 5.

The rearrangement joins TRBV6-6 to TRBJ2-1; the match to TRBD2 covers 7 bases. This CDR3 contains 15 residues. In germline, CDR1 is MNHNY, CDR2 SVGAGI (reference sequence). The V segment lost 2 bases and the J segment 5 bases; nucleotides outside the gene matches: 6. CDR3 protein: CASSYPASGNNEQFF. CDR3 bases: TGTGCCAGCAGTTACCCGGCTAGCGGAAACAATGAGCAGTTCTTC.

The chain uses TRBV3-1 (or the pseudogene TRBV3-2) and TRBJ2-3; TRBD2 is a possible D gene (6 bases). This CDR3 has 12 residues. Germline V gene lookup returns CDR1 LGHDT and CDR2 YNNKEL (reference sequence). V lost 0 bases, J lost 9 bases, and 7 bases lay in between. In DNA form, the CDR3 reads TGTGCCAGCAGCCAAGAGGGGAGGACGCAGTATTTT. Amino acid sequence: CASSQEGRTQYF.

CDR3 in DNA: TGTGCCAGCAGCCAAGACCCTGACACCTCTGGGGCCAACGTCCTGACTTTC. Translation gives CASSQDPDTSGANVLTF. The chain employs TRBV3-1 (or the pseudogene TRBV3-2) and TRBJ2-6; D gene unclear. Deletions cut 0 bases from V and 0 bases from J, with 9 bases between. Germline CDR1 is LGHDT and CDR2 is YNNKEL (reference sequence). This CDR3 contains 17 residues.

This chain connects TRBV21-1 to TRBJ2-3; no check of the table's D call, TRBD1, against the DNA was made. TRBV21-1 is a pseudogene locus. The CDR3 extends over 16 amino acids. The CDR3 loop reads CASSKPRQTFTDTQYF. The CDR3, as DNA: TGTGCCAGCAGCAAACCTAGACAGACGTTCACAGATACGCAGTATTTT.

This CDR3 reads CASSQERGRNTGELFF. CDR3 DNA sequence: TGCGCCAGCAGCCAAGAAAGAGGGAGAAACACCGGGGAGCTGTTTTTT. This chain connects TRBV4-3 to TRBJ2-2, with D tentatively TRBD2 (5 bases). CDR3 length equals 16 residues. From germline, CDR1 is LGHNA and CDR2 YSLEER. V lost 0 bases and J 2 bases, leaving 10 bases between the germline ends.